Below, 28 T cell receptor beta chains from the same sample are listed, as sequenced in a study of cytomegalovirus exposure and HLA in healthy donors. A multiplex PCR was run with 60 Vbeta primers and 13 Jbeta primers. Repertoires were generated with immunoSEQ multiplex PCR, while TCRdb's copy carries only in-frame clones and drops some. This table holds roughly 140,000 clones, 79% found once. The sequencing input was PBMCs. Receptors were obtained from a man over 45 in good health and CMV-seropositive.

V is TRBV28 and J is TRBJ1-6; 7 bases fit TRBD1. V was clipped by 4 bases and J by 4 bases; unmatched bases: 4. This CDR3 region has 15 residues. The germline gives CDR1 MDHEN, CDR2 SYDVKM. CDR3 bases: TGTGCCAGCAGTTGGGACAGAGAATATAATTCACCCCTCCACTTT. Its translation: CASSWDREYNSPLHF.

This chain uses TRBV7-9 with TRBJ2-7, with 7 positions matching TRBD1. CDR3 length: 15 amino acids. Unmatched junction bases numbered 10, after V lost 5 bases and J lost 3 bases. CDR1 and CDR2 from the germline V gene are SEHNR and FQNEAQ (reference sequence). The CDR3 DNA is TGTGCCAGCAGCCGCTACAGGGGATCGGGCTACGAGCAGTACTTC. This translates into CASSRYRGSGYEQYF. The full variable domain, rest sourced from reference TRBV7-9 and TRBJ2-7, is DTGVSQNPRHKITKRGQNVTFRCDPISEHNRLYWYRQTLGQGPEFLTYFQNEAQLEKSRLLSDRFSAERPKGSFSTLEIQRTEQGDSAMYLCASSRYRGSGYEQYFGPGTRLTVT.

The V call is TRBV4-1, the J call TRBJ2-7, with 7 bases matching TRBD1. This CDR3 region has 17 residues. V gave up 0 bases and J gave up 0 bases; unmatched junction bases: 8. CDR1 and CDR2 from the germline V gene are MGHRA and YSYEKL. The CDR3 nucleotides read TGCGCCAGCAGCCAAGAGGACAGGTTTCGGGACTCCTACGAGCAGTACTTC. Translated: CASSQEDRFRDSYEQYF.

This clone appeared once. The rearrangement joins TRBV7-8 to TRBJ2-7; weak D call: TRBD1 (7 bases). This CDR3 is 15 amino acids long. Germline CDR1 reads SGHVS; CDR2 reads FQNEAQ. The V end was cut by 5 bases, the J end by 0 bases, with 14 bases between. The CDR3 nucleotides read TGTGCCAGCAGCCCCCAGGGGGGTAGCTCCTACGAGCAGTACTTC. Translating gives CASSPQGGSSYEQYF.

The chain has TRBV7-2 and TRBJ2-7; 8 bases are shared with TRBD2. Germline CDR1 reads SGHTA; CDR2 reads FQGNSA. The J segment lost 4 bases and the V segment lost 2 bases, leaving 4 bases of the junction unmatched. The CDR3 length is 14 residues. The CDR3 DNA reads TGTGCCAGCAGCTTAAGCGGGAGAGATTACGAGCAGTACTTC. Its translation is CASSLSGRDYEQYF.

The chain links TRBV11-2 to TRBJ2-5; TRBD1 matches at 8 bases. Gene TRBJ2-7 matches the end of the DNA better, so the J call may be wrong. In germline, CDR1 is SGHAT, CDR2 FQNNGV. The CDR3 is made up of 13 amino acids. CDR3 nucleotide sequence: TGTGCCAGCAGCTTGGGACAGGTTAACGAGCAGTACTTC. It translates to CASSLGQVNEQYF.

This clone was seen once. A read error may produce the germline difference seen at one junction end. The V gene is TRBV29-1, the J gene TRBJ2-4, with D possibly matching TRBD2 (7 bases). The CDR3 is 14 residues long. Per germline, CDR1 SQVTM and CDR2 ANQGSEA. In nucleotides, the CDR3 is TGCAGCGCTGAAAAAGGGGGGGAAAAAAACATTCAGTACTTC. Amino acid sequence: CSAEKGGEKNIQYF.

This chain uses TRBV11-3 with TRBJ1-4; TRBD1 matches at 7 bases. Trimming at V came to 4 bases and at J to 2 bases, leaving 1 base not matched to a gene. Germline values: CDR1 SGHNT, CDR2 YENEEA. This CDR3 has 14 amino acids. CDR3 coding DNA: TGTGCCAGCAGCTCGGGACAGACTAATGAAAAACTGTTTTTT. This translates into CASSSGQTNEKLFF. The full variable domain, rest sourced from reference TRBV11-3 and TRBJ1-4, is EAGVVQSPRYKIIEKKQPVAFWCNPISGHNTLYWYLQNLGQGPELLIRYENEEAVDDSQLPKDRFSAERLKGVDSTLKIQPAELGDSAVYLCASSSGQTNEKLFFGSGTQLSVL.

The chain employs TRBV13 and TRBJ2-7, with TRBD1 matching over 8 bases. CDR3 length: 14 residues. Trimming at V came to 8 bases and at J to 8 bases, leaving 14 bases not matched to a gene. Germline CDR1 and CDR2: PRHDT and FYEKMQ (reference sequence). CDR3 sequence: CASLRGTGNHQQYF. CDR3 nucleotides: TGTGCCAGCTTGAGGGGGACAGGAAACCATCAGCAGTACTTC.

V gene TRBV11-2 combines with J gene TRBJ1-4; the D gene is possibly TRBD1 (5 bases). V was cut by 0 bases and J by 8 bases, with 16 bases left in between. CDR3 length equals 16 residues. Germline CDR1 SGHAT, CDR2 FQNNGV. The CDR3 sequence is CASSLDPWGRGEKLFF. As DNA, the CDR3 is TGTGCCAGCAGCTTAGATCCTTGGGGCCGGGGGGAAAAACTGTTTTTT.

V is TRBV6-5 and J is TRBJ1-2; D is undetermined. The CDR3 is 15 residues long. Germline CDR1 MNHEY, CDR2 SVGAGI. V was cut by 6 bases and J by 4 bases, with 18 bases left in between. This CDR3 is CASSFLATEFYGYTF. Written as DNA, the CDR3 is TGTGCCAGCAGCTTCCTAGCCACCGAATTCTATGGCTACACCTTC.

This clone was seen a few times. V is TRBV2 and J is TRBJ1-1; TRBD1 matches 12 bases. The CDR3 is made up of 15 amino acids. Germline lookup yields CDR1 SNHLY and CDR2 FYNNEI. V trimming: 6 bases; J trimming: 7 bases; junction bases outside the gene matches: 9. The DNA of the CDR3 is TGTGCCAGCAGGGATCCGGGACAGGGGGCGGTTGAAGCTTTCTTT. This sequence encodes CASRDPGQGAVEAFF.

The genes are TRBV19 and TRBJ1-2; D possibly corresponds to TRBD1 (5 bases). The CDR3 is 14 amino acids. Germline CDR1 and CDR2: LNHDA and SQIVND (reference sequence). Trimming removed 7 bases at V and 0 bases at J, with 12 bases between. CDR3 amino acids: CASTIGGSNYGYTF. The CDR3, as DNA: TGTGCCAGTACCATCGGGGGATCTAACTATGGCTACACCTTC.

The J gene is TRBJ2-7, the V gene TRBV30, with TRBD1 matching over 9 bases. Per germline, CDR1 GTSNPN and CDR2 SVGIG (reference sequence). CDR3 length: 14 residues. After removal of 2 bases from V and 4 bases from J, the junction contained 6 bases not matched to a gene. The chain's CDR3 is CAWSPTGGRYEQYF. The CDR3 DNA reads as TGTGCCTGGAGTCCAACAGGGGGCAGGTACGAGCAGTACTTC.

As to this clone: A junction end diverges from the germline sequence, so it may reflect a read error. Different DNA sequences within this sample yield the same CDR3. The chain combines TRBV9 with TRBJ1-1; a weak D match, TRBD1 (6 bases). Germline assignment: CDR1 SGDLS and CDR2 YYNGEE. This CDR3 is built from 16 residues. CDR3 loop: CASSSPTIWGGTEAFF. CDR3 nucleotide sequence: TGTGCCAGCAGCTCCCCGACGATCTGGGGGGGCACTGAAGCCTTCTTT.

The chain is built from TRBV6-5 and TRBJ1-2; D is possibly TRBD1 (6 bases). Germline CDR1 MNHEY, CDR2 SVGAGI. Trimming removed 4 bases from V and 5 bases from J, with 17 bases in between. The CDR3 consists of 15 residues. CDR3 coding DNA: TGTGCCAGCAGTTTTGACGAACAGGGTGGATATGGCTACACCTTC. As protein: CASSFDEQGGYGYTF.

The rearrangement uses TRBV6-5 and TRBJ2-3; TRBD1 aligns across 8 bases. CDR3 length: 15 amino acids. V shed 5 bases and J 6 bases; nucleotides not matched to a gene: 10. Germline CDR1 reads MNHEY; CDR2 reads SVGAGI. CDR3 DNA sequence: TGTGCCAGCAGTAACCGACAGGGGACTGCTGATACGCAGTATTTT. This gives the protein CASSNRQGTADTQYF.

With respect to this clone: This sample also contains other DNA sequences that code for the same CDR3. The chain couples TRBV6-6 to TRBJ2-7, with no clear D. There are 11 residues in the CDR3. Trimming removed 0 bases at V and 7 bases at J, with 4 bases between. Germline-derived CDR1 and CDR2 are MNHNY and SVGAGI (reference sequence). CDR3 sequence: CASSYSREQYF. As DNA, the CDR3 is TGTGCCAGCAGTTACTCGAGAGAGCAGTACTTC.

The chain carries TRBV5-4 and TRBJ1-1, with 9 positions matching TRBD1. Trimming cost V 4 bases and J 4 bases; bases outside gene matches: 5. The germline V gene encodes CDR1 SGHNT and CDR2 YYREEE (reference sequence). CDR3 length equals 14 residues. Here the CDR3 reads CASSLGQGSTEAFF. CDR3 nucleotide sequence: TGTGCCAGCAGCCTGGGACAGGGATCCACTGAAGCTTTCTTT. Combining the CDR3 with reference TRBV5-4 and TRBJ1-1 gives the whole variable domain ETGVTQSPTHLIKTRGQQVTLRCSSQSGHNTVSWYQQALGQGPQFIFQYYREEENGRGNFPPRFSGLQFPNYSSELNVNALELDDSALYLCASSLGQGSTEAFFGQGTRLTVV.

This rearrangement joins TRBV7-9 to TRBJ2-5, with D uncertain. Germline V gene sequence: CDR1 SEHNR, CDR2 FQNEAQ (reference sequence). V was cut by 6 bases and J by 1 base, with 9 bases left in between. This CDR3 is built from 13 residues. The CDR3 here is CASSQEVQETQYF. In DNA, the CDR3 is TGTGCCAGCAGTCAAGAGGTCCAAGAGACCCAGTACTTC.

This clone occurred a few times. The chain employs TRBV2 and TRBJ2-7; TRBD2 is a possible D gene (6 bases). Trimming pared 7 bases from V and 1 base from J, leaving 14 bases between. This CDR3 contains 14 residues. The germline V gene encodes CDR1 SNHLY and CDR2 FYNNEI. The DNA of the CDR3 is TGTGCCAGCATGGGCATGGGGGGTTCCTACGAGCAGTACTTC. The encoded protein is CASMGMGGSYEQYF. The full variable domain, with the rest looked up from reference TRBV2 and TRBJ2-7, is EPEVTQTPSHQVTQMGQEVILRCVPISNHLYFYWYRQILGQKVEFLVSFYNNEISEKSEIFDDQFSVERPDGSNFTLKIRSTKLEDSAMYFCASMGMGGSYEQYFGPGTRLTVT.

In its sample, this clone was seen a few times. V and J are TRBV5-1 and TRBJ1-2, with D unclear. Trimming took 1 base from V and 3 from J, leaving 10 bases between them. Per germline, CDR1 SGHRS and CDR2 YFSETQ. This CDR3 contains 14 residues. The DNA of the CDR3 is TGCGCCAGCAGCTTGTCGACCCGGGACTATGGCTACACCTTC. Its translation is CASSLSTRDYGYTF.

The rearrangement uses TRBV2 and TRBJ2-3; D is ambiguous. Trimming took 8 bases from V and 5 from J, leaving 14 bases between them. Germline V gene data show CDR1 as SNHLY and CDR2 as FYNNEI. This CDR3 comprises 13 residues. The CDR3 is CASSPAVLDTQYF. In nucleotides, the CDR3 is TGTGCCAGCTCCCCCGCGGTTTTAGATACGCAGTATTTT. The variable domain in full, with the rest retrieved from reference TRBV2 and TRBJ2-3, is EPEVTQTPSHQVTQMGQEVILRCVPISNHLYFYWYRQILGQKVEFLVSFYNNEISEKSEIFDDQFSVERPDGSNFTLKIRSTKLEDSAMYFCASSPAVLDTQYFGPGTRLTVL.

V and J are TRBV5-1 and TRBJ1-1; maybe TRBD1 (6 bases). CDR1 is SGHRS, CDR2 YFSETQ, per germline. V lost 4 bases, J lost 7 bases, and 14 bases lay in between. The CDR3 extends over 13 amino acids. CDR3 sequence reads: CASSDPGVDEAFF. The CDR3 nucleotides are TGCGCCAGCAGCGATCCAGGGGTCGATGAAGCTTTCTTT.

This CDR3 is CASSAGLENTIYF. The CDR3 nucleotides are TGTGCCAGCAGTGCAGGCCTCGAAAACACCATATATTTT. The chain joins TRBV6-1 to TRBJ1-3; D is uncertain. Trimming removed 4 bases at V and 6 bases at J, with 10 bases between. This CDR3 spans 13 amino acids. Per the germline V gene, CDR1 is MNHNS and CDR2 is SASEGT.

CDR3 in DNA: TGCAGCGTTTTGAGGAGTTACCAAGAGACCCAGTACTTC. Protein product: CSVLRSYQETQYF. The V call is TRBV29-1, the J call TRBJ2-5; D is undetermined. Per the germline V gene, CDR1 is SQVTM and CDR2 is ANQGSEA. The V gene lost 5 bases and the J gene lost 0 bases, with 10 bases spanning the gap. There are 13 residues in the CDR3.

The rearrangement uses TRBV20-1 and TRBJ2-3, with D uncertain. There are 11 residues in the CDR3. Germline CDR1 and CDR2: DFQATT and SNEGSKA (reference sequence). V lost 6 bases, J lost 5 bases, and 9 bases lay in between. The CDR3 DNA is TGCAGTGCCACCCACAAAGATACGCAGTATTTT. Amino acids: CSATHKDTQYF.

The gene calls are TRBV13 and TRBJ2-3, with 7 bases identical to TRBD1. Germline trimming cut 6 bases from V and 9 bases from J; bases unmatched to any gene: 6. Germline lookup yields CDR1 PRHDT and CDR2 FYEKMQ (reference sequence). This CDR3 contains 12 residues. The CDR3 here is CASRRQGRTQYF. The CDR3 bases are TGTGCCAGCAGGAGACAGGGCCGGACGCAGTATTTT.